These T cell receptor beta chains were read from a single sample in a study of T cell responses to AZD1222 COVID-19 vaccine. TCRdb's table, derived via immunoSEQ multiplex PCR, lists solely in-frame clones and lacks some. This sample has 100,000 to 120,000 clones, with just under 95% found just once. The sequences come from peripheral blood, collected on day 0 of AZD1222 vaccination. Every receptor here comes from an adult in good health. Both conserved end residues are part of each CDR3. The D gene is left open where the match is weak. Some rows mark clone size as missing; the rest say once, few, many or name a class of expanded clone.

CDR3aa | CDR3nt | j_gene | abundance | v_gene | d_gene
CASSLRGRGANNEQFF | TGCGCCAGCAGCCTCAGGGGGCGGGGGGCAAACAATGAGCAGTTCTTC | TRBJ2-1 | . | TRBV5-1 | .
CASRESYNSPLHF | TGTGCCAGCAGGGAATCTTATAATTCACCCCTCCACTTT | TRBJ1-6 | . | TRBV27 | .
CASRSGPLGDNSPLHF | TGCGCCAGTCGATCGGGACCTTTGGGCGATAATTCACCCCTCCACTTT | TRBJ1-6 | . | TRBV4-1 | .
CASSPGQGNQPQHF | TGCGCCAGCAGCCCGGGACAGGGTAATCAGCCCCAGCATTTT | TRBJ1-5 | once | TRBV5-1 | TRBD1
CASSTRTGENTEAFF | TGTGCCAGCTCAACGCGGACAGGGGAAAACACTGAAGCTTTCTTT | TRBJ1-1 | . | TRBV18 | TRBD1
CASSYSRDRGYSNQPQHF | TGTGCCAGTAGTTACTCGCGGGACCGAGGTTATAGCAATCAGCCCCAGCATTTT | TRBJ1-5 | once | TRBV19 | .
CASSKQGAPAEQYF | TGTGCCAGCAGCAAACAGGGGGCACCGGCCGAGCAGTACTTC | TRBJ2-7 | . | TRBV5-4 | TRBD1
CASSSSGTPWIADTQYF | TGTGCCAGCAGCTCCTCCGGGACCCCGTGGATCGCAGATACGCAGTATTTT | TRBJ2-3 | . | TRBV21-1 | .
CASSIQFQGANEKLFF | TGTGCCAGTAGTATTCAGTTTCAAGGGGCTAATGAAAAACTGTTTTTT | TRBJ1-4 | . | TRBV19 | .
CASSRTSGGQGTQYF | TGCGCCAGCAGTAGGACTAGCGGGGGGCAAGGGACCCAGTACTTC | TRBJ2-5 | . | TRBV5-1 | TRBD2
CASGQGETGPGSNEKLFF | TGTGCTAGTGGCCAAGGGGAGACAGGGCCCGGGTCTAATGAAAAACTGTTTTTT | TRBJ1-4 | . | TRBV12-5 | TRBD1
CASSSSGGPYNEQFF | TGTGCCAGCAGCTCTAGCGGGGGTCCCTACAATGAGCAGTTCTTC | TRBJ2-1 | . | TRBV9 | TRBD2
CASSFGQGGTEAFF | TGTGCCAGCAGCTTTGGACAGGGCGGGACTGAAGCTTTCTTT | TRBJ1-1 | few | TRBV5-5 | TRBD1
CASSLRGRWGTPENTEAFF | TGTGCCAGCAGCTTGCGAGGGCGATGGGGGACACCGGAGAACACTGAAGCTTTCTTT | TRBJ1-1 | . | TRBV11-3 | .
CASSDPVAPLHF | TGTGCCAGTAGTGACCCCGTTGCACCCCTCCACTTT | TRBJ1-6 | . | TRBV19 | .
CASSLPGMGGIDSPLHF | TGTGCCAGTAGTCTTCCGGGTATGGGGGGCATCGATTCACCCCTCCACTTT | TRBJ1-6 | . | TRBV19 | .
CATETGTGHITDTQYF | TGTGCCACCGAGACCGGGACAGGGCATATCACAGATACGCAGTATTTT | TRBJ2-3 | . | TRBV24-1 | TRBD1
CASSLGGGNTEAFF | TGCGCCAGCAGCTTGGGAGGGGGCAACACTGAAGCTTTCTTT | TRBJ1-1 | . | TRBV5-1 | TRBD1
CASRGRGNQPQHF | TGTGCCAGCAGAGGCAGGGGCAATCAGCCCCAGCATTTT | TRBJ1-5 | once | TRBV2 | .
CASSFRQAKGKDEQFF | TGTGCCAGCAGCTTTAGACAGGCGAAAGGTAAAGATGAGCAGTTCTTC | TRBJ2-1 | . | TRBV9 | .
CASRPPLNTEAFF | TGTGCCTCCCGGCCACCCTTGAACACTGAAGCTTTCTTT | TRBJ1-1 | . | TRBV10-3 | .
CASGLSDPGELFF | TGCGCCTCCGGCCTTAGTGATCCCGGGGAGCTGTTTTTT | TRBJ2-2 | . | TRBV10-1 | .
CASSLGGERSNEKLFF | TGCGCCAGCAGCTTGGGAGGGGAGAGGAGTAATGAAAAACTGTTTTTT | TRBJ1-4 | . | TRBV5-1 | .
CASSGGGGEQYF | TGTGCCAGCAGCGGAGGGGGCGGCGAGCAGTACTTC | TRBJ2-7 | . | TRBV9 | TRBD1
CASSPPLVPGGEQFF | TGTGCCAGCAGCCCGCCCCTTGTGCCCGGCGGTGAGCAGTTCTTC | TRBJ2-1 | . | TRBV7-9 | .
CASSSRQGVNEQFF | TGTGCCAGCAGCTCCCGACAGGGTGTGAATGAGCAGTTCTTC | TRBJ2-1 | . | TRBV7-2 | TRBD1
CASSDLSGGAYNEQFF | TGTGCCAGCAGTGATTTGAGCGGGGGGGCTTACAATGAGCAGTTCTTC | TRBJ2-1 | . | TRBV25-1 | TRBD2
CAISAGTSFVHEQYF | TGTGCCATCAGTGCCGGGACTAGCTTTGTCCACGAGCAGTACTTC | TRBJ2-7 | . | TRBV10-3 | TRBD2
CASSPTPDRYLYEQYF | TGTGCCAGCAGCCCTACCCCGGACAGGTACTTGTACGAGCAGTACTTC | TRBJ2-7 | . | TRBV9 | TRBD1
CASSQVWREGETQYF | TGTGCCAGCAGCCAAGTTTGGAGGGAAGGAGAGACCCAGTACTTC | TRBJ2-5 | . | TRBV14 | .
CASSLGQGVTNEKLFF | TGTGCCAGCAGTTTAGGACAGGGTGTGACTAATGAAAAACTGTTTTTT | TRBJ1-4 | . | TRBV28 | TRBD1
CASSLEGGNSPLHF | TGCGCCAGCAGCTTGGAAGGGGGGAATTCACCCCTCCACTTT | TRBJ1-6 | . | TRBV5-1 | .
CASSENLSPLHF | TGTGCCAGCAGTGAAAACCTCTCACCCCTCCACTTT | TRBJ1-6 | . | TRBV28 | .
CASSTPGLGDGSYEQYF | TGTGCCAGCAGCACCCCCGGGCTAGGAGACGGTTCCTACGAGCAGTACTTC | TRBJ2-7 | . | TRBV5-4 | .
CAIGRQETQYF | TGTGCCATAGGACGGCAAGAGACCCAGTACTTC | TRBJ2-5 | . | TRBV10-3 | .
CASSQIAGDTDTQYF | TGCGCCAGCAGCCAAATAGCGGGGGACACAGATACGCAGTATTTT | TRBJ2-3 | . | TRBV5-1 | TRBD2
CASSLVSQPQHF | TGTGCCAGCAGTTTAGTTAGTCAGCCCCAGCATTTT | TRBJ1-5 | . | TRBV12-3/TRBV12-4 | .
CASRFRDTLYEQYF | TGTGCCAGCAGATTCCGGGACACGCTCTACGAGCAGTACTTC | TRBJ2-7 | . | TRBV28 | .
CAESSASGGSGELFF | TGTGCAGAATCTTCGGCTAGCGGGGGGTCGGGGGAGCTGTTTTTT | TRBJ2-2 | . | TRBV11-3 | TRBD2
CASTLQRGGITNYGYTF | TGTGCCAGCACCCTCCAGCGGGGGGGAATTACTAACTATGGCTACACCTTC | TRBJ1-2 | . | TRBV2 | .
CASSLRPDTQYF | TGTGCCAGCTCACTACGCCCAGATACGCAGTATTTT | TRBJ2-3 | . | TRBV18 | .
CASSDRAGEKLFF | TGTGCCAGCAGCGACAGGGCAGGAGAAAAACTGTTTTTT | TRBJ1-4 | . | TRBV7-2 | TRBD1
CASSWERNEQFF | TGTGCCAGCAGTTGGGAGAGAAATGAGCAGTTCTTC | TRBJ2-1 | . | TRBV12-3/TRBV12-4 | .
CASSSKSGTGLFF | TGTGCCAGCAGTTCTAAATCCGGGACAGGATTGTTCTTC | TRBJ2-1 | . | TRBV12-3/TRBV12-4 | TRBD1
CASSPSSGGRDTQYF | TGTGCCAGCTCACCAAGCTCGGGGGGACGGGATACGCAGTATTTT | TRBJ2-3 | . | TRBV18 | TRBD2
CASSGTGSTEAFF | TGTGCCAGCAGCGGTACAGGGTCCACTGAAGCTTTCTTT | TRBJ1-1 | few | TRBV21-1 | .
CASSLAGWGSNQPQHF | TGTGCCAGCAGCTTAGCGGGTTGGGGGAGCAATCAGCCCCAGCATTTT | TRBJ1-5 | . | TRBV7-8 | .
CASSQGGTGPNYGYTF | TGTGCCAGCAGCCAAGGAGGAACAGGGCCCAACTATGGCTACACCTTC | TRBJ1-2 | . | TRBV4-2 | .
CASSLTETDTQYF | TGCGCCAGCAGCTTGACAGAAACAGATACGCAGTATTTT | TRBJ2-3 | once | TRBV5-1 | .
CASSTNPDTQYF | TGTGCCAGCAGTACCAACCCAGATACGCAGTATTTT | TRBJ2-3 | . | TRBV12-3/TRBV12-4 | .
CASSPDRPPADTQYF | TGTGCCAGCAGCCCAGACAGACCTCCCGCTGATACGCAGTATTTT | TRBJ2-3 | . | TRBV7-2 | .
CASSGGLTGTYYEQYF | TGTGCCAGCAGCGGGGGGCTTACAGGGACTTACTACGAGCAGTACTTC | TRBJ2-7 | . | TRBV11-2 | .
CATQGGFPPVGYTF | TGTGCGACCCAGGGGGGTTTTCCCCCTGTTGGCTACACCTTC | TRBJ1-2 | . | TRBV28 | TRBD1
CASSPEGQYPYGYTF | TGTGCCAGCAGCCCCGAAGGACAGTATCCCTATGGCTACACCTTC | TRBJ1-2 | . | TRBV6-5 | .
CASAWAGVEQYF | TGCGCCAGCGCTTGGGCGGGGGTCGAGCAGTACTTC | TRBJ2-7 | . | TRBV10-2 | TRBD2